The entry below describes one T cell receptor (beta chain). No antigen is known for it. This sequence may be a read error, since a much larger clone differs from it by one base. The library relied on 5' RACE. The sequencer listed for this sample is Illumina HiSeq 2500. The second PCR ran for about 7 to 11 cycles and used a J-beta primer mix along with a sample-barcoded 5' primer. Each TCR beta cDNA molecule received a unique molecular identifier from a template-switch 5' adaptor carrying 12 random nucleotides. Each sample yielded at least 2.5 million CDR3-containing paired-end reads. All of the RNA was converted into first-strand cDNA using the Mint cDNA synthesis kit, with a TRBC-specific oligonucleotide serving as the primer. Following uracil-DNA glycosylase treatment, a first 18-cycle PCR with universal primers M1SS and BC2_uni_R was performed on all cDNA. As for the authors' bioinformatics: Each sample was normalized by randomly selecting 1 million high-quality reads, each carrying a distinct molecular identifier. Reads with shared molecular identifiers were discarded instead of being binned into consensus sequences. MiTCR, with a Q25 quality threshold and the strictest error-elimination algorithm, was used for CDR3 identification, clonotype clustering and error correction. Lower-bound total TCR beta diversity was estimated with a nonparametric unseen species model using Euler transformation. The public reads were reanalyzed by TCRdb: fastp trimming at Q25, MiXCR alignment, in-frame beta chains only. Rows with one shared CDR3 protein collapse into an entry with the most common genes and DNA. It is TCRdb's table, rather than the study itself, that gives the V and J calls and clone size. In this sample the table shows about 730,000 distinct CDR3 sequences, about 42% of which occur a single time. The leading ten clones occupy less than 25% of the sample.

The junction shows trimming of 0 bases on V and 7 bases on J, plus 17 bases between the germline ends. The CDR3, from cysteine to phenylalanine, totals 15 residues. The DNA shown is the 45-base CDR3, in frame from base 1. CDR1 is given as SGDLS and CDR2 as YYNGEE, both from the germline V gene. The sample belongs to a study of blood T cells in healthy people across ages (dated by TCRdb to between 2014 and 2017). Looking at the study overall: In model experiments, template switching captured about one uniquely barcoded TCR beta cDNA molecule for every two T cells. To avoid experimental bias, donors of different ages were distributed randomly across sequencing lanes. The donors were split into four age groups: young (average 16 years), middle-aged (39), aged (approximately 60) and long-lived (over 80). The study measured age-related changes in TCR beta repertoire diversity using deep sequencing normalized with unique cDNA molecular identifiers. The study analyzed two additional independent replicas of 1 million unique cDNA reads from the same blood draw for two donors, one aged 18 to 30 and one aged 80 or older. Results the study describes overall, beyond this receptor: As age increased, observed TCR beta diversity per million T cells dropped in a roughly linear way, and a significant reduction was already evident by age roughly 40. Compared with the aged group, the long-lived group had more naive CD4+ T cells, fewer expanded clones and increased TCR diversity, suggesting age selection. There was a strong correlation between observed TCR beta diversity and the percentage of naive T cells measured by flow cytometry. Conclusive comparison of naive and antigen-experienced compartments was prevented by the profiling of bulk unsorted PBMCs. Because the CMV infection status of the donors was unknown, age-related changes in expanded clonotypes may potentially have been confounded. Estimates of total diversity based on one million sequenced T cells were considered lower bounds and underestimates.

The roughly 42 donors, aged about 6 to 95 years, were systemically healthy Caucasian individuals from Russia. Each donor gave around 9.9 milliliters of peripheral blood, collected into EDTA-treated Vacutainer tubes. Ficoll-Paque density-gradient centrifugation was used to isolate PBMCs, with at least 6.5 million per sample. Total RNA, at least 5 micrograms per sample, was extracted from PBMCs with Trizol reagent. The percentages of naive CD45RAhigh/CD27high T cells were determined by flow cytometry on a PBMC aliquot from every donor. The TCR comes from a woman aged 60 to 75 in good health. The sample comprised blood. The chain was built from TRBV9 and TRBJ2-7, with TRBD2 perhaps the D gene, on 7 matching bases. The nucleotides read TGTGCCAGCAGCGTAGAGGGGGGAGGGCTTAATGAGCAGTACTTC. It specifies CASSVEGGGLNEQYF.